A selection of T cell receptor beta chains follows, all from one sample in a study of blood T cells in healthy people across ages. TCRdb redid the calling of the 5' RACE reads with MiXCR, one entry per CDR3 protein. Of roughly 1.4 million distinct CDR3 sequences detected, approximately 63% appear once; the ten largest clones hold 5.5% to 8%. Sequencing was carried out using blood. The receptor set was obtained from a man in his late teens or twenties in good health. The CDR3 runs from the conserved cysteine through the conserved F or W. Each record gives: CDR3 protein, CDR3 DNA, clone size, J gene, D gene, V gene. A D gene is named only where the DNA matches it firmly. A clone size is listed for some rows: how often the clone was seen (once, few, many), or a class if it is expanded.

CDR3 protein: CASSQEDRGQKTQYF
CDR3 DNA: TGCGCCAGCAGCCAAGAGGATAGGGGGCAGAAGACCCAGTACTTC
clone size: NA
J gene: TRBJ2-5
D gene: TRBD1
V gene: TRBV4-3

CDR3 protein: CASSSTHVDREAETQYF
CDR3 DNA: TGTGCCAGCAGCTCTACTCACGTGGACAGGGAGGCAGAGACCCAGTACTTC
clone size: NA
J gene: TRBJ2-5
D gene: TRBD1
V gene: TRBV7-9

CDR3 protein: CSARYTNIQYF
CDR3 DNA: TGCAGTGCTAGATACACAAACATTCAGTACTTC
clone size: once
J gene: TRBJ2-4
D gene: NA
V gene: TRBV20-1

CDR3 protein: CSGGRGYNEQFF
CDR3 DNA: TGCAGTGGCGGCAGGGGCTACAATGAGCAGTTCTTC
clone size: NA
J gene: TRBJ2-1
D gene: NA
V gene: TRBV20-1

CDR3 protein: CASSRDSDQPQHF
CDR3 DNA: TGTGCCAGCAGCCGGGATTCTGATCAGCCCCAGCATTTT
clone size: few
J gene: TRBJ1-5
D gene: NA
V gene: TRBV6-2/TRBV6-3

CDR3 protein: CASSSGTGLMKLFF
CDR3 DNA: TGTGCCAGCAGTTCCGGGACGGGCCTGATGAAACTGTTTTTT
clone size: NA
J gene: TRBJ1-4
D gene: NA
V gene: TRBV27

CDR3 protein: CSARRGGGSTDTQYF
CDR3 DNA: TGCAGTGCCAGGCGGGGGGGCGGAAGCACAGATACGCAGTATTTT
clone size: NA
J gene: TRBJ2-3
D gene: TRBD2
V gene: TRBV20-1

CDR3 protein: CASSSTGTMTGELFF
CDR3 DNA: TGTGCCAGCAGCTCGACCGGGACGATGACCGGGGAGCTGTTTTTT
clone size: NA
J gene: TRBJ2-2
D gene: NA
V gene: TRBV7-9

CDR3 protein: CASSLSTVGTYQHF
CDR3 DNA: TGTGCCAGCAGTTTGAGTACCGTCGGGACTTACCAGCATTTT
clone size: NA
J gene: TRBJ1-5
D gene: NA
V gene: TRBV12-3/TRBV12-4

CDR3 protein: CASSPSFPDKGALDTQYF
CDR3 DNA: TGTGCCAGCTCACCATCGTTTCCCGACAAGGGGGCCTTGGATACGCAGTATTTT
clone size: NA
J gene: TRBJ2-3
D gene: TRBD1
V gene: TRBV18

CDR3 protein: CASSSVENIQYF
CDR3 DNA: TGTGCCAGCAGTTCCGTAGAGAACATTCAGTACTTC
clone size: NA
J gene: TRBJ2-4
D gene: NA
V gene: TRBV28

CDR3 protein: CASSEPWTGSYEQYF
CDR3 DNA: TGTGCCAGCAGCGAACCTTGGACAGGGTCCTACGAGCAGTACTTC
clone size: NA
J gene: TRBJ2-7
D gene: TRBD1
V gene: TRBV2

CDR3 protein: CASSKVKGQGAPWIGNEQFF
CDR3 DNA: TGTGCCAGCAGCAAAGTTAAAGGACAGGGGGCTCCGTGGATAGGCAATGAGCAGTTCTTC
clone size: once
J gene: TRBJ2-1
D gene: NA
V gene: TRBV21-1

CDR3 protein: CASSFIGNSNQPQHF
CDR3 DNA: TGTGCCAGCAGCTTCATCGGGAATAGCAATCAGCCCCAGCATTTT
clone size: NA
J gene: TRBJ1-5
D gene: NA
V gene: TRBV7-2

CDR3 protein: CASSPPRAGTYNEQFF
CDR3 DNA: TGTGCCAGCAGCCCCCCCCGAGCGGGGACCTACAATGAGCAGTTCTTC
clone size: NA
J gene: TRBJ2-1
D gene: TRBD2
V gene: TRBV3-1

CDR3 protein: CATSDGTDYNEQFF
CDR3 DNA: TGTGCCACCAGCGACGGGACAGACTACAATGAGCAGTTCTTC
clone size: NA
J gene: TRBJ2-1
D gene: TRBD1
V gene: TRBV24-1

CDR3 protein: CASSQASGTYNEQFF
CDR3 DNA: TGCGCCAGCAGCCAAGCTAGCGGGACCTACAATGAGCAGTTCTTC
clone size: NA
J gene: TRBJ2-1
D gene: TRBD2
V gene: TRBV4-3

CDR3 protein: CASSLGQGITYNEQFF
CDR3 DNA: TGCGCCAGCAGCTTGGGACAGGGTATAACCTACAATGAGCAGTTCTTC
clone size: NA
J gene: TRBJ2-1
D gene: TRBD1
V gene: TRBV5-1

CDR3 protein: CASSYLPNYGYTF
CDR3 DNA: TGTGCCAGCAGTTACTTGCCTAACTATGGCTACACCTTC
clone size: NA
J gene: TRBJ1-2
D gene: NA
V gene: TRBV27

CDR3 protein: CASSPGATTYEQYF
CDR3 DNA: TGTGCCAGCAGCCCCGGGGCCACAACCTACGAGCAGTACTTC
clone size: few
J gene: TRBJ2-7
D gene: NA
V gene: TRBV4-2

CDR3 protein: CAWSGASSTDTQYF
CDR3 DNA: TGTGCCTGGAGTGGGGCGTCGTCCACAGATACGCAGTATTTT
clone size: NA
J gene: TRBJ2-3
D gene: NA
V gene: TRBV30

CDR3 protein: CASSTRDRVDNEQFF
CDR3 DNA: TGTGCCAGCAGTACCCGGGACAGGGTGGACAATGAGCAGTTCTTC
clone size: NA
J gene: TRBJ2-1
D gene: TRBD1
V gene: TRBV27

CDR3 protein: CSANTRGASGKSSYNEQFF
CDR3 DNA: TGCAGTGCTAACACCCGGGGGGCTAGCGGTAAAAGCTCCTACAATGAGCAGTTCTTC
clone size: once
J gene: TRBJ2-1
D gene: NA
V gene: TRBV20-1

CDR3 protein: CASSLVVGGGAGTQYF
CDR3 DNA: TGTGCCAGCAGCTTAGTAGTCGGGGGGGGCGCTGGTACGCAGTATTTT
clone size: NA
J gene: TRBJ2-3
D gene: TRBD2
V gene: TRBV7-2

CDR3 protein: CATSDSRDRLSYEQYF
CDR3 DNA: TGTGCCACCAGTGACTCCCGGGACAGACTATCCTACGAGCAGTACTTC
clone size: once
J gene: TRBJ2-7
D gene: TRBD1
V gene: TRBV24-1

CDR3 protein: CSVEKGDGYTF
CDR3 DNA: TGCAGCGTTGAAAAAGGGGATGGCTACACCTTC
clone size: NA
J gene: TRBJ1-2
D gene: NA
V gene: TRBV29-1

CDR3 protein: CSAEDRGLGKNTEAFF
CDR3 DNA: TGCAGTGCTGAAGACAGGGGTTTGGGTAAGAACACTGAAGCTTTCTTT
clone size: NA
J gene: TRBJ1-1
D gene: TRBD1
V gene: TRBV20-1

CDR3 protein: CASSRTAPTYEQYF
CDR3 DNA: TGTGCCAGCAGTCGGACAGCCCCTACCTACGAGCAGTACTTC
clone size: NA
J gene: TRBJ2-7
D gene: NA
V gene: TRBV2